This TCR beta chain appears in the sequencing data of a study of blood T cell repertoires in COVID-19 (dated by TCRdb to about 2020). A note on the overall study: Samples from collaborators originated in the United States, Italy and Spain and spanned both the acute and convalescent phases of COVID-19. The material from the prospective study consisted of cDNA or gDNA derived from T cells, B-cell-depleted T cells, or PBMCs. Deeply sampled blood TCRbeta repertoires from subjects exposed to, actively infected with, or recovered from COVID-19 were included in the dataset. The repertoires were released in a freely available public database intended as a resource for research on the immune response to SARS-CoV-2. The samples were drawn from two sources: the first 160 participants of the ongoing ImmuneRACE study, and over 1,000 subjects contributed by 6 global collaborators. A de-identified subject ID, COVID-19 status, age in years and sex were almost always included in the sample metadata. Where available, HLA class I and class II types were obtained from metadata supplied by the sample provider rather than from assay-based typing. Study-wide findings and limitations: The amount of clinical and demographic metadata varied by source and participant and was provided uncurated.

TCRbeta CDR3 regions were amplified from genomic DNA using the immunoSEQ Assay, a bias-controlled multiplex PCR. The original pipeline was this. The number of nucleated cells in each sample was estimated from the amplification of reference gene primers within the assay. Sequence reads were collapsed and filtered to measure the absolute abundance of every unique TCRbeta CDR3 rearrangement. For each sample, productive Simpson clonality was calculated by taking the square root of Simpson's diversity index across productive rearrangements. Here the immuneACCESS table is served through TCRdb, limited to in-frame sequences with V and J called. Missing clones are a known gap in these copies; in checked studies unresolved V genes cover under half, and the rest lacks a known reason. That table supplies the V and J calls and clone size; D and trimming were determined from the DNA. The sample has 350,000 or so clones on record, about nine tenths of them singletons. 1.5% to 2% of the sample is held by the ten biggest clonotypes.

The CDR1 and CDR2 encoded by the germline V gene are SGHTA and FQGNSA. Measured from the cysteine to the phenylalanine, the CDR3 is 15 residues long. Of the read, only the CDR3 DNA is kept; its 45 bases are in frame from base 1. Trimming removed 4 bases from V and 3 bases from J, leaving 15 bases between the germline ends. One collaborating source in Seattle enrolled patients during active infection and followed them longitudinally through the course of disease. Each collaborating institution followed its own protocols to collect whole blood in K2EDTA tubes. For TCRbeta analysis, collaborators shipped samples as frozen whole blood, isolated PBMCs, or DNA extracted from either of those sample types. This clone was detected once. Its antigen target is currently unknown. Base qualities are not at hand, and no much larger clone is one base apart.

This chain joins TRBV7-2 to TRBJ1-1, with the identity of the D gene unclear. The sequenced material came from peripheral blood. This receptor was identified in a woman aged 25 to 39 with COVID-19, enrolled during active disease. DNA sequence: TGTGCCAGCAGCTCTCGGACTGTATATGACACTGAAGCTTTCTTT. It specifies CASSSRTVYDTEAFF.